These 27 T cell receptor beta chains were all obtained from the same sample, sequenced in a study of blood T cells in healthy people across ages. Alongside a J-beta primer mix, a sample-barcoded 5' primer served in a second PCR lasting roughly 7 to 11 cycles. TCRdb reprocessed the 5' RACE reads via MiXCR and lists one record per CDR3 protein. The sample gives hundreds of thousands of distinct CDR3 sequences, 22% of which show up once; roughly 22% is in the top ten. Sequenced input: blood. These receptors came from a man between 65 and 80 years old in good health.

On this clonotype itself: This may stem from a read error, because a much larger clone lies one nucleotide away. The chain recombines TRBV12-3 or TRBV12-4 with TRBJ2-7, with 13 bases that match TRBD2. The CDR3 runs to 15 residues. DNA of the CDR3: TGTGCCAGCAGCCCTGGGACTAGCGGGAACTACGAGCAGCACTTC. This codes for CASSPGTSGNYEQHF.

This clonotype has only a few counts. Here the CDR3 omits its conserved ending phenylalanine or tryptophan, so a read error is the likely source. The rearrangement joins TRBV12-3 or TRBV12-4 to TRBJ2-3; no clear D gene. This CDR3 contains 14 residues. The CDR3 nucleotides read TGTGCCAGCAGCCCGGTACTCTTCACAGTTACGCAGTATCTT. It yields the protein CASSPVLFTVTQYL.

CDR3 loop: CSANDRGPANSPLHF. The CDR3 nucleotides read TGCAGTGCTAATGACAGGGGGCCTGCTAATTCACCCCTCCACTTT. The V gene is TRBV20-1, the J gene TRBJ1-6, with 10 bases that match TRBD1. Losses at the gene ends were 4 bases for V and 6 bases for J; bases not matched to a gene: 6. This CDR3 comprises 15 residues. Per germline, CDR1 DFQATT and CDR2 SNEGSKA (reference sequence).

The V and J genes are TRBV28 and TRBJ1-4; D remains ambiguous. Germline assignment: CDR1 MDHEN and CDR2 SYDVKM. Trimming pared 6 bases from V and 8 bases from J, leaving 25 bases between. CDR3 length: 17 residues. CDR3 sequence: CASSGTRHEEKGEKLFF. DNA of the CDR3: TGTGCCAGCAGCGGTACTCGCCATGAGGAAAAGGGCGAAAAACTGTTTTTT.

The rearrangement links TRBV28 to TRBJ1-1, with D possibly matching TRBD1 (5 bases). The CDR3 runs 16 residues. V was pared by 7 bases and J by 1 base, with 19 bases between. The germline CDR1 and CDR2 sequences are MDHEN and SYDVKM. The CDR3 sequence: CASNSIPGLGNTEAFF. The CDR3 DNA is TGTGCCAGCAACTCGATCCCGGGACTCGGGAACACTGAAGCTTTCTTT.

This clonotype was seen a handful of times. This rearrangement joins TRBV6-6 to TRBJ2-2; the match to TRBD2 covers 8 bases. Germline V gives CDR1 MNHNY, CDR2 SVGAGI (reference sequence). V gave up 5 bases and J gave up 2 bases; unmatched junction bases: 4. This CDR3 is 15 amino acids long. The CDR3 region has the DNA TGTGCCAGCAGTGACCGGGGGGGCAACACCGGGGAGCTGTTTTTT. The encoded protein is CASSDRGGNTGELFF.

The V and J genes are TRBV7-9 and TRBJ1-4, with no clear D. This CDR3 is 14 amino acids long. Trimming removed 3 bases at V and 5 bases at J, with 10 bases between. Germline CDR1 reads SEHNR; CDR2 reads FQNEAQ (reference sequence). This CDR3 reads CASSFQAHNEKLFF. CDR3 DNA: TGTGCCAGCAGCTTTCAAGCCCACAATGAAAAACTGTTTTTT.

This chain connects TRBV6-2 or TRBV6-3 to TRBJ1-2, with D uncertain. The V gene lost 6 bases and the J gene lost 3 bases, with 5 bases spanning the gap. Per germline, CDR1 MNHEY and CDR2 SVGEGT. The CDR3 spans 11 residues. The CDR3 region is CASSQYYGYTF. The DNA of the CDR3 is TGTGCCAGCAGCCAGTACTATGGCTACACCTTC.

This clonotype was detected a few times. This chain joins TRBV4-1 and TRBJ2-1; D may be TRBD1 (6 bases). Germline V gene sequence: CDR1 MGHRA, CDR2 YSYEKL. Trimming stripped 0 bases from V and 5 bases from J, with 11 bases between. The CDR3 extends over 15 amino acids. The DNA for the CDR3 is TGCGCCAGCAGCCAAGATGGGACAAGGGACAATGAGCAGTTCTTC. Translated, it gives CASSQDGTRDNEQFF.

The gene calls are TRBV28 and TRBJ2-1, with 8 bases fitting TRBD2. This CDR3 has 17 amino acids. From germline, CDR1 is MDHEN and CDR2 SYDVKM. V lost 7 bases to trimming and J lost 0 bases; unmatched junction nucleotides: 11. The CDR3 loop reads CASIGGGSSYSYNEQFF. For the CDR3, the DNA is TGTGCCAGCATCGGGGGGGGGTCCTCTTACTCCTACAATGAGCAGTTCTTC.

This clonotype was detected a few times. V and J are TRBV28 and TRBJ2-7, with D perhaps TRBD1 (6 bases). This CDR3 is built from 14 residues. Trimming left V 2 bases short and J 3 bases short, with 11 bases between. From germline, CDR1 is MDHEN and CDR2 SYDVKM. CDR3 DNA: TGTGCCAGCAGTTTACGGCAGGGGAACTACGAGCAGTACTTC. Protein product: CASSLRQGNYEQYF.

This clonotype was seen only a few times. CDR3 in DNA: TGTGCCACATCTAGGAACAATAATGAGCAGTTCTTC. Translating gives CATSRNNNEQFF. This chain links TRBV6-5 with TRBJ2-1; no definite D call. V gave up 10 bases and J gave up 7 bases, with 14 bases separating them. Looked up from germline, CDR1 is MNHEY and CDR2 is SVGAGI. This CDR3 comprises 12 residues.

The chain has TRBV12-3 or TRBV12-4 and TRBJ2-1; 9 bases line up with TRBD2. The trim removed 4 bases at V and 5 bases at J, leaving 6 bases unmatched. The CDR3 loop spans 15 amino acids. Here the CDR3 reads CASSYVAGVNNEQFF. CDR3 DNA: TGTGCCAGCAGTTATGTAGCGGGAGTAAACAATGAGCAGTTCTTC.

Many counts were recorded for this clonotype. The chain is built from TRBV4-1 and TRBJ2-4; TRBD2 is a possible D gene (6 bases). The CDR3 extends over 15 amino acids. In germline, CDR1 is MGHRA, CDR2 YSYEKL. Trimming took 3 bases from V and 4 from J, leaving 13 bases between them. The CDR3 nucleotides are TGCGCCAGCAGCCACCAAATGGCGGGAAAAAACATTCAGTACTTC. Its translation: CASSHQMAGKNIQYF.

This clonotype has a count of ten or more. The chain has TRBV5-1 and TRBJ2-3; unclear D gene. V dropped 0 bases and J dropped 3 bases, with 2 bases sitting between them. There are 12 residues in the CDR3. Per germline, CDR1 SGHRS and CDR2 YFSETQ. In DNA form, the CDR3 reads TGCGCCAGCAGCTTGGAAACAGATACGCAGTATTTT. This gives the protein CASSLETDTQYF.

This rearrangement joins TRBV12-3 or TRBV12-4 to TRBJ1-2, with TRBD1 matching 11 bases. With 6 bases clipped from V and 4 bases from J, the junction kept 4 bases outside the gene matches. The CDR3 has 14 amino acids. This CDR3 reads CASRRTGGSYGYTF. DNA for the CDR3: TGTGCCAGCAGAAGGACAGGGGGCAGCTATGGCTACACCTTC.

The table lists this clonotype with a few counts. The CDR3: CASSGLAGSYNEQFF. DNA of the CDR3: TGTGCCAGCAGTGGACTAGCGGGGTCCTACAATGAGCAGTTCTTC. The V and J genes are TRBV12-3 or TRBV12-4 and TRBJ2-1; 12 nucleotides match TRBD2. This CDR3 has 15 amino acids. V dropped 5 bases and J dropped 1; count of bases not matched to a gene: 0.

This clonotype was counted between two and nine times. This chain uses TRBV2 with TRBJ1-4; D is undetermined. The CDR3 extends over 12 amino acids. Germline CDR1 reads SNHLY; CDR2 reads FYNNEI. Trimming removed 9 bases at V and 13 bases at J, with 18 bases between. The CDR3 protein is CASKYTAVRLFF. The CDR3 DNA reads TGTGCCAGTAAATATACAGCCGTTCGACTGTTTTTT. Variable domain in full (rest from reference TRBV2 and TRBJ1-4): EPEVTQTPSHQVTQMGQEVILRCVPISNHLYFYWYRQILGQKVEFLVSFYNNEISEKSEIFDDQFSVERPDGSNFTLKIRSTKLEDSAMYFCASKYTAVRLFFGSGTQLSVL.

The chain's CDR3 is CASSQDYPRTANTEAFF. The CDR3 nucleotides read TGCGCCAGCAGCCAAGATTACCCTCGGACCGCGAACACTGAAGCTTTCTTT. The rearrangement uses TRBV4-3 and TRBJ1-1; no reliable D call. CDR3 length: 17 residues. V was shortened by 0 bases and J by 1 base, with 15 bases between the two germline ends. Germline loops: CDR1 LGHNA, CDR2 YSLEER.

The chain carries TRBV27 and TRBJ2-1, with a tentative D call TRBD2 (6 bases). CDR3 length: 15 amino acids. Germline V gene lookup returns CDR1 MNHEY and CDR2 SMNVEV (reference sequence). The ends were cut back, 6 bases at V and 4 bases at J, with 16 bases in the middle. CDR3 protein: CASSQSRGTYNEQFF. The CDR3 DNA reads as TGTGCCAGCAGCCAAAGTAGAGGGACTTACAATGAGCAGTTCTTC.

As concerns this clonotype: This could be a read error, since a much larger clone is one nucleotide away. CDR3: CAGSSLGEKLFF. The CDR3 nucleotides are TGTGCCGGCAGTTCGTTAGGGGAAAAACTGTTTTTT. The genes are TRBV6-6 and TRBJ1-4; D is unresolved. Germline-derived CDR1 and CDR2 are MNHNY and SVGAGI (reference sequence). CDR3 length: 12 residues.

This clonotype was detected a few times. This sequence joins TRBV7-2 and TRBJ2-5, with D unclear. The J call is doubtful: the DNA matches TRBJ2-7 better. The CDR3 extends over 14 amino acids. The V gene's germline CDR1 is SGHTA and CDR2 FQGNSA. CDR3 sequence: CASSPSVTPYEQYV. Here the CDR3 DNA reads TGTGCCAGCAGCCCCAGCGTGACGCCCTACGAGCAGTACGTC.

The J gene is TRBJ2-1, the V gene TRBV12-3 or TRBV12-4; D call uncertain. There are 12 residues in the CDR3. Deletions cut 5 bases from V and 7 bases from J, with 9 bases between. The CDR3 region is CASSPPWNEQFF. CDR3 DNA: TGTGCCAGCAGTCCGCCCTGGAATGAGCAGTTCTTC.

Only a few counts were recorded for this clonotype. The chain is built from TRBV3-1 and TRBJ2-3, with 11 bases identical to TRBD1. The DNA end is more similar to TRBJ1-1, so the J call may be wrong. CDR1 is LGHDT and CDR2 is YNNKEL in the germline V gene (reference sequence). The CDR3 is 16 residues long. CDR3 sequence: CASSHRTGGEPPEAFF. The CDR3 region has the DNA TGTGCCAGCAGCCACAGGACAGGGGGCGAACCTCCTGAAGCTTTCTTT.

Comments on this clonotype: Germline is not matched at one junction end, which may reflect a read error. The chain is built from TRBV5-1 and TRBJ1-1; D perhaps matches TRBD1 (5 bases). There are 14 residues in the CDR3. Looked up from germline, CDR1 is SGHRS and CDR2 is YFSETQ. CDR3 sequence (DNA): TGCGCCAGCAGCTTGGGGCGGACAAACACCGAAGCTTTCTTT. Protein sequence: CASSLGRTNTEAFF.

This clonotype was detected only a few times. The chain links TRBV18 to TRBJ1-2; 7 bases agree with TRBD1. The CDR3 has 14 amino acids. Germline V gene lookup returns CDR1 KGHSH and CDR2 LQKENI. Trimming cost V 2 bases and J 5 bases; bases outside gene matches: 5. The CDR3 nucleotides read TGTGCCAGCTCACCAGCAGGGGGGACATATGGCTACACCTTC. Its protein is CASSPAGGTYGYTF.

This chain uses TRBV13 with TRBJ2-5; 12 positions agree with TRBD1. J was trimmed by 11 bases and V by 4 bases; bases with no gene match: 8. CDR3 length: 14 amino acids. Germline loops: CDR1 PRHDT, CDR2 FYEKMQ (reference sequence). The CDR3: CASSSGQGAGEQYF. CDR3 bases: TGTGCCAGCAGCTCGGGACAGGGGGCTGGTGAGCAGTACTTC.